Below are 7 T cell receptor beta chains sequenced from a single sample in a study of T cells in Graves' hyperthyroidism and ophthalmopathy. It was RNA transcripts that yielded the amplified TCR beta CDR3 regions. Using the HTBI primer set, a first-round RT-PCR was run on the TCR CDR3. MiXCR, applied by TCRdb to the multiplex PCR reads, yields one record per CDR3 protein. Of some 690,000 distinct CDR3 sequences listed, roughly 17% are singletons. Sequenced material: blood. The receptors stem from a man in his forties or fifties with Graves' hyperthyroidism.

In its sample, this clonotype was seen a few times. The chain uses TRBV12-3 or TRBV12-4 and TRBJ1-2; TRBD1 is a possible D gene (5 bases). CDR3 length: 16 residues. V gave up 2 bases and J gave up 7 bases, with 20 bases separating them. Written as DNA, the CDR3 is TGTGCCAGCAGTTTATCGTTGGGGCGCCCCCCTATTGGCTACACCTTC. This sequence encodes CASSLSLGRPPIGYTF.

There are many counts of this clonotype. The chain couples TRBV20-1 to TRBJ1-4; D is ambiguous. Germline lookup yields CDR1 DFQATT and CDR2 SNEGSKA (reference sequence). V shed 6 bases and J shed 10 bases, with 12 bases lying between them. The CDR3 is 11 residues long. Written as DNA, the CDR3 is TGCAGTGCCAGTTGGAAGGGAAAACTGTTTTTT. Protein sequence: CSASWKGKLFF.

A word on this clonotype: Given the absence of the conserved phenylalanine or tryptophan at the CDR3 end, a read error is likely. The chain is built from TRBV9 and TRBJ2-7; D gene uncertain. The CDR3 runs to 13 residues. Germline CDR1 reads SGDLS; CDR2 reads YYNGEE. V dropped 0 bases and J dropped 7 bases, with 11 bases sitting between them. The CDR3 loop is CASSVEVAGEQYI. The CDR3 DNA follows: TGTGCCAGCAGCGTAGAGGTAGCTGGGGAGCAGTACATC.

The chain has TRBV3-1 and TRBJ2-7, with a weak D call TRBD2 (6 bases). The V end lost 0 bases, the J end lost 2 bases, and 8 bases lay between the germline ends. The CDR3 has 14 amino acids. The germline V gene has CDR1 LGHDT and CDR2 YNNKEL (reference sequence). The CDR3 region has the DNA TGTGCCAGCAGCCAAGATACGGGAGCCTACGAGCAGTACTTC. Protein product: CASSQDTGAYEQYF.

This clonotype was detected many times. The chain carries TRBV10-3 and TRBJ1-6; TRBD1 matches 7 bases. CDR1 and CDR2 (germline): ENHRY, SYGVKD. J lost 9 bases, V lost 3 bases, and 14 bases had no gene match. The CDR3 loop spans 17 amino acids. CDR3 sequence: CAISDSSRTGAGSPLHF. The DNA of the CDR3 is TGTGCCATCAGTGATTCCTCAAGGACAGGCGCCGGTTCACCCCTCCACTTT.

This clonotype occurred a few times. The CDR3 DNA follows: TGTGCCACCAGCAGACCCCAGGTAGGGATCCCCGAGCAGTACTTC. This translates into CATSRPQVGIPEQYF. The rearrangement joins TRBV15 to TRBJ2-7; no firm D call. The CDR3 consists of 15 residues. Trimming pared 2 bases from V and 6 bases from J, leaving 17 bases between. Looked up from germline, CDR1 is LNHNV and CDR2 is YYDKDF (reference sequence).

Note on this clonotype: A much larger clone is a single base away; this may be a read error. This CDR3 is missing its conserved last phenylalanine or tryptophan, likely due to a read error. J is TRBJ2-1 and V is TRBV5-1, with a possible D match to TRBD2 (5 bases). Germline CDR1 SGHRS, CDR2 YFSETQ. CDR3 length: 15 amino acids. The germline V and J ends were trimmed by 2 bases and 8 bases, with 17 bases remaining between them. CDR3 DNA sequence: TGCGCCAGCAGCTTTGGGCCCCGGTGGACTGATGAGCAGTTCCTC. It yields the protein CASSFGPRWTDEQFL.